Listed here are 5 T cell receptor beta chains from one sample, sequenced in a study of post-analysis software for immune sequencing data. Study-wide findings and caveats: Roughly 5 TRBV segments (TRBV5-6, TRBV5-1 and TRBV20-1 among them) occurred more frequently in patients than in controls.

Built from TCR beta cDNA, the libraries had unique molecular identifiers in them. Each CDR3 protein is one row after TCRdb ran MiXCR on the PCR reads. The table has roughly 800,000 distinct CDR3 sequences, about 45% seen once. Their specific antigens are unknown. The sequencing input was blood. The receptors derive from a girl aged 10 to 17 with multiple sclerosis.

The chain is built from TRBV6-1 and TRBJ2-6; D gene ambiguous. This CDR3 has 19 residues. V was cut by 4 bases and J by 0 bases, with 19 bases left in between. Germline CDR1 MNHNS, CDR2 SASEGT. The CDR3 DNA reads TGTGCCAGCAGTGGACGTGGACGGATACCTCACTCTGGGGCCAACGTCCTGACTTTC. It encodes CASSGRGRIPHSGANVLTF.

In DNA, the CDR3 is TGTGCCACCAGTGGGACAGCCCTAGGGCCCCAGCATTTT. Amino acid sequence: CATSGTALGPQHF. The J gene is TRBJ1-5, the V gene TRBV24-1, with a possible D match to TRBD1 (6 bases). Trimming cost V 5 bases and J 9 bases, with 13 bases left between them. Germline V gives CDR1 KGHDR, CDR2 SFDVKD. The CDR3 spans 13 residues.

This clonotype came up a few times. The chain employs TRBV4-1 and TRBJ2-1, with TRBD2 matching 9 bases. J lost 8 bases, V lost 4 bases, and 9 bases had no gene match. Germline V gives CDR1 MGHRA, CDR2 YSYEKL. There are 15 residues in the CDR3. CDR3 nucleotides: TGCGCCAGCAGCCGTGGACTAGCGAGTCAGGATGAGCAGTTCTTC. Encoded protein: CASSRGLASQDEQFF.

This clonotype was observed a few times. This rearrangement joins TRBV12-3 or TRBV12-4 to TRBJ2-4; D is tentatively TRBD1 or TRBD2 (5 bases each). TRBJ2-7 explains the end of the DNA better; the J call may be wrong. The CDR3 sequence is 14 residues long. Here the CDR3 reads CASSLAGGVSEQYF. CDR3 DNA: TGTGCCAGCAGTTTAGCTGGGGGAGTGTCCGAGCAGTACTTC.

CDR3 sequence (DNA): TGTGCCATCAGTGAGTCCCAGCGCACAGATACGCAGTATTTT. It codes for CAISESQRTDTQYF. The gene calls are TRBV10-3 and TRBJ2-3; D is undetermined. Trimming removed 0 bases at V and 1 base at J, with 5 bases between. This CDR3 is 14 amino acids long. Germline values: CDR1 ENHRY, CDR2 SYGVKD.